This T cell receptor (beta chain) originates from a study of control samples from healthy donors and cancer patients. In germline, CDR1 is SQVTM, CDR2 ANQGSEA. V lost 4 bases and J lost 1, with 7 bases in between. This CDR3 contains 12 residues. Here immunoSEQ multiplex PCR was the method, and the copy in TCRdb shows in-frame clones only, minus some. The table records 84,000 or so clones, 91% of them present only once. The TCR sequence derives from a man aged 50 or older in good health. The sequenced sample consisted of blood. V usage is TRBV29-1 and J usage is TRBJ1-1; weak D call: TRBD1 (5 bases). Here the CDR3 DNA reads TGCAGCGTTGTGAGGGGGAACACTGAAGCTTTCTTT. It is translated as CSVVRGNTEAFF.